The 9 T cell receptor beta chains presented below share a single source sample, sequenced in a study of T cell responses to AZD1222 COVID-19 vaccine. Produced via immunoSEQ multiplex PCR; TCRdb's table is partial and in-frame only. The data contain roughly 100,000 clones, roughly 89% of them singletons. The starting material was peripheral blood, obtained 28 days after the second AZD1222 dose. These receptors were taken from an adult who received the AZD1222 COVID-19 vaccine.

This clone was recorded only once. This chain uses TRBV7-2 with TRBJ2-2; 8 bases are a match to TRBD2. CDR1 is SGHTA, CDR2 FQGNSA, per germline. CDR3 length equals 18 residues. V gave up 5 bases and J gave up 3 bases; unmatched junction bases: 14. The DNA of the CDR3 is TGTGCCAGCAGCGGGGGAAAGCGGGAGACTTTCTACACCGGGGAGCTGTTTTTT. Protein product: CASSGGKRETFYTGELFF.

The chain joins TRBV11-2 to TRBJ2-7; TRBD2 matches 9 bases. CDR1 SGHAT and CDR2 FQNNGV come from the germline V gene. This CDR3 is 15 amino acids long. Germline trimming cut 7 bases from V and 2 bases from J; bases unmatched to any gene: 9. The CDR3 spells CASTRRVAGAYEQYF. In nucleotides, the CDR3 is TGTGCCAGCACCAGGCGGGTAGCGGGAGCCTACGAGCAGTACTTC.

The rearrangement joins TRBV24-1 to TRBJ2-7, with 10 bases matching TRBD2. The CDR3 length is 14 residues. Looked up from germline, CDR1 is KGHDR and CDR2 is SFDVKD. Trimming removed 10 bases from V and 6 bases from J; junction bases left unmatched: 11. Here the CDR3 DNA reads TGTGCCACTCAAAGAGCGGGAGGGCCGATCGAGCAGTACTTC. It yields the protein CATQRAGGPIEQYF.

The rearrangement links TRBV2 to TRBJ2-7, with D tentatively TRBD1 (6 bases). Germline V gene lookup returns CDR1 SNHLY and CDR2 FYNNEI. V dropped 2 bases and J dropped 0 bases, with 11 bases sitting between them. The CDR3 runs 15 residues. The CDR3 is CASSESEGDSYEQYF. The CDR3 nucleotides are TGTGCCAGCAGTGAATCTGAGGGGGACTCCTACGAGCAGTACTTC.

The V gene is TRBV7-9, the J gene TRBJ1-4; TRBD1 might be the D (5 bases). The CDR3 contains 16 residues. The ends were cut back, 0 bases at V and 8 bases at J, with 16 bases in the middle. Germline CDR1 is SEHNR and CDR2 is FQNEAQ (reference sequence). The CDR3 here is CASSLAQGGGGEKLFF. As DNA, the CDR3 is TGTGCCAGCAGCTTAGCGCAGGGAGGAGGTGGCGAAAAACTGTTTTTT.

This clone was recorded only once. The chain is built from TRBV5-1 and TRBJ2-7; perhaps TRBD2 as D (5 bases). Germline V gene lookup returns CDR1 SGHRS and CDR2 YFSETQ. This CDR3 is 15 amino acids long. The germline V and J ends were trimmed by 4 bases and 2 bases, with 16 bases remaining between them. Written as DNA, the CDR3 is TGCGCCAGCAGCCTGGCGGGCAGAGGAACCTACGAGCAGTACTTC. Encoded protein: CASSLAGRGTYEQYF.

The chain carries TRBV19 and TRBJ2-4, with 7 bases aligning to TRBD2. Trimming took 4 bases from V and 4 from J; bases not matched to a gene: 13. CDR3 size: 17 residues. CDR1 LNHDA and CDR2 SQIVND come from the germline V gene (reference sequence). The CDR3 here is CASSKDNLSGMKNIQYF. CDR3 DNA: TGTGCCAGTAGTAAGGACAACTTGAGCGGGATGAAAAACATTCAGTACTTC.

The chain employs TRBV6-5 and TRBJ2-4, with D perhaps given as TRBD1 or TRBD2 (5 bases each). The CDR3 covers 14 residues. V shed 5 bases and J shed 4 bases, with 12 bases lying between them. The germline CDR1 and CDR2 sequences are MNHEY and SVGAGI. The CDR3: CASSPGPVKNIQYF. The DNA for the CDR3 is TGTGCCAGCAGTCCGGGACCGGTGAAAAACATTCAGTACTTC.

The chain carries TRBV7-9 and TRBJ2-7; 7 nucleotides align to TRBD1. CDR1 is SEHNR and CDR2 is FQNEAQ in the germline V gene (reference sequence). CDR3 length: 16 residues. V shed 2 bases and J 5 bases; nucleotides not matched to a gene: 12. The CDR3 DNA is TGTGCCAGCAGCTTATACTTAGGGGACAGTATCGACGAGCAGTACTTC. Encoded protein: CASSLYLGDSIDEQYF.